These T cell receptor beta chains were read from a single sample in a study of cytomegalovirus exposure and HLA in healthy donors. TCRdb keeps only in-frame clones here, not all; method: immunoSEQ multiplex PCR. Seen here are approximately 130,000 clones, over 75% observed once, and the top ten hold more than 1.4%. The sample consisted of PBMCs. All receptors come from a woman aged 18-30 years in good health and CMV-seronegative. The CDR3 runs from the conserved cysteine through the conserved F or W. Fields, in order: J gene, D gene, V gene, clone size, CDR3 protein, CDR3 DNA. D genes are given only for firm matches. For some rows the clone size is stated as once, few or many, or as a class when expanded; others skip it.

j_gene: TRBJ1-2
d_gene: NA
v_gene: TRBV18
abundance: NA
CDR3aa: CASSIRWENYGYTF
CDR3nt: TGTGCCAGCTCGATCCGGTGGGAGAACTATGGCTACACCTTC

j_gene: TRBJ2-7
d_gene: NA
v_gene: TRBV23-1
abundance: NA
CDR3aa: CASNPTNPSCPAEYEQYF
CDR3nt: TGCGCCAGCAATCCGACTAACCCGTCCTGTCCGGCCGAATACGAGCAGTACTTC

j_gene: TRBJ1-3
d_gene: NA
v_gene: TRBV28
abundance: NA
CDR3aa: CASSLPVRQSGNTIYF
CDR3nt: TGTGCCAGCAGTTTACCCGTTAGACAGTCCGGGAACACCATATATTTT

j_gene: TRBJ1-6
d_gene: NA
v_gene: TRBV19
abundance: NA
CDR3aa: CASSKERTSMGGSPLHF
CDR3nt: TGTGCCAGTAGTAAAGAACGGACCTCCATGGGAGGCTCACCCCTCCACTTT

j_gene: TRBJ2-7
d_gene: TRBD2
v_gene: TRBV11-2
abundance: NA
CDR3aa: CASSIGTSGSRDEQYF
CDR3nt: TGTGCCAGCAGCATCGGGACTAGCGGGAGTAGGGACGAGCAGTACTTC

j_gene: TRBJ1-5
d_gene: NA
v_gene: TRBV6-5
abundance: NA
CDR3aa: CASSGAEHQPQHF
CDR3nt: TGTGCCAGCAGTGGGGCAGAACATCAGCCCCAGCATTTT

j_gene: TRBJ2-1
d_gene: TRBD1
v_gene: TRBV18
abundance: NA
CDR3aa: CASSRGQGTYNEQFF
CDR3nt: TGTGCCAGCTCTCGCGGACAGGGTACCTACAATGAGCAGTTCTTC

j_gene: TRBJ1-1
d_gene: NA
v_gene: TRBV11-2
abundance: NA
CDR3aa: CASSFGGGGEAFF
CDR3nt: TGTGCCAGCAGCTTCGGGGGTGGTGGTGAAGCCTTCTTT

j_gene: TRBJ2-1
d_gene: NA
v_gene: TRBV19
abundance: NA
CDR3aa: CASSIRGLAMNEQFF
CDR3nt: TGTGCCAGTAGTATAAGGGGGCTAGCGATGAATGAGCAGTTCTTC

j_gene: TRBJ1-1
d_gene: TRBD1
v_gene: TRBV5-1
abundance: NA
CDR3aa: CASSFGDRFNTEAFF
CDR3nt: TGCGCCAGCAGCTTTGGGGACAGATTCAACACTGAAGCTTTCTTT

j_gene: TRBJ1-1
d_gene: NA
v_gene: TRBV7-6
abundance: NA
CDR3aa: CASSLTPMNTEAFF
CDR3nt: TGTGCCAGCAGCTTGACACCGATGAACACTGAAGCTTTCTTT

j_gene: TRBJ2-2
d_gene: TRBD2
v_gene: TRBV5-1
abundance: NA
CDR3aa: CASSFSLAGGSSGAGELFF
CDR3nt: TGCGCCAGCAGCTTCTCGTTGGCGGGGGGATCCTCGGGGGCCGGGGAGCTGTTTTTT

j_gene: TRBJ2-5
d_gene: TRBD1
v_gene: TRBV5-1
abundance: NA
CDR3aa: CASSSTGVETQYF
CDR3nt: TGCGCCAGCAGCTCGACAGGGGTAGAGACCCAGTACTTC

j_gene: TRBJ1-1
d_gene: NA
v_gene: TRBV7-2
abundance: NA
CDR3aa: CASQSGRNTEAFF
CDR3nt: TGTGCCAGCCAGTCGGGAAGGAACACTGAAGCTTTCTTT

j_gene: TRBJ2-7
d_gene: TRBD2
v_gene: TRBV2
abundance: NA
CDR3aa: CASSPFAGLAYEQYF
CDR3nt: TGTGCCAGCAGTCCTTTCGCGGGACTAGCCTACGAGCAGTACTTC

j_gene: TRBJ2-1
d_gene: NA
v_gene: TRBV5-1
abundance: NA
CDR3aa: CASSLDYYNEQFF
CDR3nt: TGCGCCAGCAGCTTGGACTACTACAATGAGCAGTTCTTC

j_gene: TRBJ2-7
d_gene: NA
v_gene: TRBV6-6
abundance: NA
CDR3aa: CASSYSAGVSYEQYF
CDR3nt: TGTGCCAGCAGTTACTCGGCCGGGGTCTCCTACGAGCAGTACTTC

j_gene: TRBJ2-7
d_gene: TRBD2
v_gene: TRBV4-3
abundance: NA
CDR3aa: CASSQDPQIGTSGAHEQYF
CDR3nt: TGCGCCAGCAGCCAAGATCCACAGATCGGAACTAGCGGGGCCCACGAGCAGTACTTC

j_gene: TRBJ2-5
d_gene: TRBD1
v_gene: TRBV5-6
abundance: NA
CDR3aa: CASSPDRYGTQYF
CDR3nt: TGTGCCAGCAGCCCGGACAGGTATGGGACCCAGTACTTC

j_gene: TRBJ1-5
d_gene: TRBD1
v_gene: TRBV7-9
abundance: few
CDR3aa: CASSLESGTGSNQPQHF
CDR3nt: TGTGCCAGCAGCTTAGAGAGTGGGACAGGGAGCAATCAGCCCCAGCATTTT

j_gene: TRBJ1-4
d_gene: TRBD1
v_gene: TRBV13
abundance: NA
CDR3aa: CASSLRDRGLEKLFF
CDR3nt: TGTGCCAGCAGCCTCCGGGACAGGGGACTTGAAAAACTGTTTTTT

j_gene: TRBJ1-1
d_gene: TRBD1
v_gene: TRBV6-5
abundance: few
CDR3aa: CASRLTLSGGVFF
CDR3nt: TGTGCCAGCAGGCTTACGCTCTCAGGGGGAGTTTTCTTT

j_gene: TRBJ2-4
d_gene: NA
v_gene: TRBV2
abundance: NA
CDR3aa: CASSHREKGTTKYIQYF
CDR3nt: TGTGCCAGCAGTCACAGGGAAAAGGGAACAACAAAATACATTCAGTACTTC

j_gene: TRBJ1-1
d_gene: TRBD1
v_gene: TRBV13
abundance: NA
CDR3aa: CASSQDRGLRRAFF
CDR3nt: TGTGCCAGCAGCCAGGACAGGGGGTTACGAAGGGCTTTCTTT

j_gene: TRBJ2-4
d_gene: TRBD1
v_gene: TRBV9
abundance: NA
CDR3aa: CASSGGPGTAKNIQYF
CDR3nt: TGTGCCAGCAGCGGTGGACCCGGGACAGCTAAAAACATTCAGTACTTC

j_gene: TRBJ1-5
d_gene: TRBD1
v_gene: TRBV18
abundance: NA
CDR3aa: CASSPTGAGNQPQHF
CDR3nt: TGTGCCAGCTCACCAACAGGGGCGGGCAATCAGCCCCAGCATTTT

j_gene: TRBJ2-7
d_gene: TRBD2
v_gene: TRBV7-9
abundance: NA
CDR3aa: CASSLTGGASHEQYF
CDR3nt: TGTGCCAGCAGCTTAACCGGGGGGGCTAGCCACGAGCAGTACTTC

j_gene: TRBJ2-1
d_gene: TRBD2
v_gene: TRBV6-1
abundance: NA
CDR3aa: CASSEYGGLANNEQFF
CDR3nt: TGTGCCAGCAGTGAATACGGAGGACTAGCGAACAATGAGCAGTTCTTC

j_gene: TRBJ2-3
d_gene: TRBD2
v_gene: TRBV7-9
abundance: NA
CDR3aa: CASSQLAGVEDTQYF
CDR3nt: TGTGCCAGCAGTCAACTAGCGGGGGTGGAAGATACGCAGTATTTT

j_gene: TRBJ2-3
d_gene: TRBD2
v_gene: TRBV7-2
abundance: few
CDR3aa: CASSRGTSRTDTQYF
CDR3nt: TGTGCCAGCAGCCGGGGGACTAGTCGCACAGATACGCAGTATTTT

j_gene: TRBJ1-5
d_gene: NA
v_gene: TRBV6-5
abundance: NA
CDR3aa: CASSYDGFSNQPQHF
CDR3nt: TGTGCCAGCAGTTACGACGGGTTTAGCAATCAGCCCCAGCATTTT